This T cell receptor (beta chain) was retrieved from a study of shared clonotypes between healthy human individuals. J lost 5 bases, V lost 9 bases, and 5 bases had no gene match. The length of the CDR3 is 13 residues. The germline gives CDR1 LNHDA, CDR2 SQIVND (reference sequence). Researchers divided each subset's genomic DNA evenly across several immunoSEQ plates. DNA input for the unsorted PBMC replicate PCRs was 250 to 350 ng, about 32,000 T cell genomes. Using immunoSEQ multiplex PCR, the repertoire was profiled, and TCRdb retains in-frame clones only, with some absent. The repertoire has roughly 500,000 clones, around 80% of them found once; the top ten carry 9.5% to 15%.

What was sequenced was PBMCs. The gene calls are TRBV19 and TRBJ2-1, with TRBD2 matching over 9 bases. This clonotype was sampled from a middle-aged woman in good health. Some clones in this sample may be carry-over from other donors' samples. The CDR3 DNA sequence: TGTGCCAGGAAGACTAGCGGAAACAATGAGCAGTTCTTC. This encodes CARKTSGNNEQFF.